The rows below give T cell receptor beta chains drawn from one sample of a study of T cell repertoires in cytomegalovirus infection. These receptors are not linked to any known antigen. MiXCR, applied by TCRdb to the reads, yields one record per CDR3 protein. The sample lists hundreds of thousands of distinct CDR3 sequences, 33% occurring once. Material: cultured PBMCs, obtained from culture after CMV antigen stimulation. These TCRs come from a human donor in good health (CMV status not recorded). Some clones in this sample may be carry-over from other donors' samples. Each CDR3 is given with its conserved first and last residue. The order of the fields is V gene, clone size, D gene, J gene, CDR3 DNA, CDR3 protein. A D gene is named only where the DNA matches it firmly. Not every row has a clone size; where given, it reads once, few, many or a size class.

v_call: TRBV20-1; clone_size: few; d_call: NA; j_call: TRBJ1-2; cdr3_nt: TGCAGTGCTCCAATCACAGGGAGAGGCTATGGCTACACCTTC; cdr3_aa: CSAPITGRGYGYTF
v_call: TRBV7-2; clone_size: many; d_call: TRBD1; j_call: TRBJ1-5; cdr3_nt: TGTGCCAGCAGCCCAAGGACAGGGGGAGATCAGCCCCAGCATTTT; cdr3_aa: CASSPRTGGDQPQHF
v_call: TRBV7-8; clone_size: many; d_call: TRBD1; j_call: TRBJ1-2; cdr3_nt: TGTGCCAGCAGCCCATATCCAAAAGAACAGGGGGGAAGCTACACCTTC; cdr3_aa: CASSPYPKEQGGSYTF
v_call: TRBV10-3; clone_size: NA; d_call: NA; j_call: TRBJ1-3; cdr3_nt: TGTGCCATCAGTGAAACCGACCTCGGAAACACCATATATTTT; cdr3_aa: CAISETDLGNTIYF
v_call: TRBV10-3; clone_size: NA; d_call: TRBD1; j_call: TRBJ2-3; cdr3_nt: TGTGCCATCCGGAGCCCTCAGGGGGCGGAGGTCGGCACAGATACGCAGTATTTT; cdr3_aa: CAIRSPQGAEVGTDTQYF
v_call: TRBV29-1; clone_size: NA; d_call: NA; j_call: TRBJ2-1; cdr3_nt: TGCTCCTCGTCGAGAGGCAGCTACAATGAGCAGTTCTTC; cdr3_aa: CSSSRGSYNEQFF
v_call: TRBV7-2; clone_size: NA; d_call: TRBD2; j_call: TRBJ2-5; cdr3_nt: TGTGCCAGCACCCAAATAGCGGGCTCCGAGACCCAGTACTTC; cdr3_aa: CASTQIAGSETQYF
v_call: TRBV2; clone_size: NA; d_call: NA; j_call: TRBJ2-2; cdr3_nt: TGTGCCAGCAGTGGTCAGGGGGGGTTCACCGGGGAGCTGTTTTTT; cdr3_aa: CASSGQGGFTGELFF
v_call: TRBV28; clone_size: NA; d_call: NA; j_call: TRBJ1-1; cdr3_nt: TGTGCCAGCAGTTTATCCCTGGGCATTCCAGGGCAAGCTTTCTTT; cdr3_aa: CASSLSLGIPGQAFF
v_call: TRBV5-1; clone_size: NA; d_call: NA; j_call: TRBJ2-1; cdr3_nt: TGCGCCAGCAGCTTGGGGTGGGGGCGGGACAATGAGCAGTTCTTC; cdr3_aa: CASSLGWGRDNEQFF
v_call: TRBV3-1; clone_size: NA; d_call: TRBD2; j_call: TRBJ2-1; cdr3_nt: TGTGCCAGCAGCCGGCCCGAGACTAGCGGGCCCTACAATGAGCAGTTCTTC; cdr3_aa: CASSRPETSGPYNEQFF
v_call: TRBV27; clone_size: NA; d_call: NA; j_call: TRBJ2-1; cdr3_nt: TGTGCCAGCAGCCCCCAAGCCTACAATGAGCAGTTCTTC; cdr3_aa: CASSPQAYNEQFF
v_call: TRBV7-2; clone_size: many; d_call: TRBD2; j_call: TRBJ2-7; cdr3_nt: TGTGCCAGCAGCTTAGCTAGCGGGAAGGGCTACGAGCAGTACTTC; cdr3_aa: CASSLASGKGYEQYF
v_call: TRBV12-3/TRBV12-4; clone_size: NA; d_call: NA; j_call: TRBJ2-7; cdr3_nt: TGTGCCAGCAGTCCCTCCGGGACGGCCATAAATGAGCAGTACTTC; cdr3_aa: CASSPSGTAINEQYF
v_call: TRBV12-3/TRBV12-4; clone_size: NA; d_call: NA; j_call: TRBJ2-6; cdr3_nt: TGTGCCAGCAGCCCAGCCGGGCGGGCGGGGGCCAACGTCCTGACTTTC; cdr3_aa: CASSPAGRAGANVLTF
v_call: TRBV12-3/TRBV12-4; clone_size: NA; d_call: NA; j_call: TRBJ2-4; cdr3_nt: TGTGCCAGCACCCGTCGGGGAAACATTCAGTACTTC; cdr3_aa: CASTRRGNIQYF
v_call: TRBV7-9; clone_size: NA; d_call: NA; j_call: TRBJ1-1; cdr3_nt: TGTGCCAGCGGGAAGAGACAGATTGAAGCTTTCTTT; cdr3_aa: CASGKRQIEAFF
v_call: TRBV7-2; clone_size: NA; d_call: NA; j_call: TRBJ2-5; cdr3_nt: TGTGCCAGCAGCCCGATGCGGACGTACCAAGAGACCCAGTACTTC; cdr3_aa: CASSPMRTYQETQYF
v_call: TRBV2; clone_size: NA; d_call: NA; j_call: TRBJ1-5; cdr3_nt: TGTGCCAGCAGTGAAGCCCAGACTATCAATCAGCCCCAGCATTTT; cdr3_aa: CASSEAQTINQPQHF
v_call: TRBV4-1; clone_size: NA; d_call: NA; j_call: TRBJ2-5; cdr3_nt: TGCGCCAGCAGCCAAGATCGGAGCGGCTCAGGGTCCCAGTACTTC; cdr3_aa: CASSQDRSGSGSQYF
v_call: TRBV7-2; clone_size: NA; d_call: NA; j_call: TRBJ2-1; cdr3_nt: TGTGCCAGCAGCTTAATGTCCTACAATGAGCAGTTCTTC; cdr3_aa: CASSLMSYNEQFF
v_call: TRBV2; clone_size: few; d_call: NA; j_call: TRBJ2-3; cdr3_nt: TGTGCCAGCAGTGAAGAGGTCCCCCCGGGGGCAGATACGCAGTATTTT; cdr3_aa: CASSEEVPPGADTQYF
v_call: TRBV30; clone_size: NA; d_call: NA; j_call: TRBJ2-7; cdr3_nt: TGTGCCTGGATACGGGGTGAACCCTACGAGCAGTACTTC; cdr3_aa: CAWIRGEPYEQYF
v_call: TRBV7-2; clone_size: many; d_call: NA; j_call: TRBJ2-3; cdr3_nt: TGTGCCAGCAGCTTAGGGGCCGGCGAGAGAAATACGCAGTATTTT; cdr3_aa: CASSLGAGERNTQYF
v_call: TRBV7-2; clone_size: many; d_call: NA; j_call: TRBJ1-1; cdr3_nt: TGTGCCAGCAGCTTAGCGACGGGGAACACTGAAGCTTTCTTT; cdr3_aa: CASSLATGNTEAFF
v_call: TRBV7-9; clone_size: few; d_call: NA; j_call: TRBJ2-5; cdr3_nt: TGTGCCAGCAGCTTGCGGAGCACCTCGACCCAGTACTTC; cdr3_aa: CASSLRSTSTQYF
v_call: TRBV7-9; clone_size: NA; d_call: TRBD2; j_call: TRBJ2-1; cdr3_nt: TGTGCCAGCAGGCCAGCGGGACTAGCGGGAGTATCAGGCAAGCACAATGAGCAGTTCTTC; cdr3_aa: CASRPAGLAGVSGKHNEQFF
v_call: TRBV7-2; clone_size: few; d_call: NA; j_call: TRBJ1-5; cdr3_nt: TGTGCCAGCAGCCTCTTAAGAACAGGGACCAATCAGCCCCAGCATTTT; cdr3_aa: CASSLLRTGTNQPQHF
v_call: TRBV12-3/TRBV12-4; clone_size: NA; d_call: NA; j_call: TRBJ2-5; cdr3_nt: TGTGCCAGCAGTCCGACGGGACTCCGCCAAGAGACCCAGTACTTC; cdr3_aa: CASSPTGLRQETQYF
v_call: TRBV7-9; clone_size: few; d_call: TRBD1; j_call: TRBJ2-2; cdr3_nt: TGTGCCAGCAGCTTATGGGACAGAACCGGGGAGCTGTTTTTT; cdr3_aa: CASSLWDRTGELFF
v_call: TRBV18; clone_size: NA; d_call: NA; j_call: TRBJ2-1; cdr3_nt: TGTGCCAGCTCCGGGGCGCAGGCGGGGGAGCAGTTCTTC; cdr3_aa: CASSGAQAGEQFF
v_call: TRBV11-2; clone_size: few; d_call: NA; j_call: TRBJ2-3; cdr3_nt: TGTGCCAGCAGCTTTTTAAGCGCTCGCACAGATACGCAGTATTTT; cdr3_aa: CASSFLSARTDTQYF
v_call: TRBV19; clone_size: many; d_call: TRBD1; j_call: TRBJ1-1; cdr3_nt: TGTGCCAGTACCCTAAACTCGGCAGGGGGCACTGAAGCTTTCTTT; cdr3_aa: CASTLNSAGGTEAFF
v_call: TRBV7-2; clone_size: few; d_call: NA; j_call: TRBJ1-4; cdr3_nt: TGTGCCAGCAGCTTGGGCAATAATGAAAAACTGTTTTTT; cdr3_aa: CASSLGNNEKLFF
v_call: TRBV6-1; clone_size: few; d_call: TRBD1; j_call: TRBJ1-1; cdr3_nt: TGTGCCAGCAGTGCAGGGGGCGTAGGGTACACTGAAGCTTTCTTT; cdr3_aa: CASSAGGVGYTEAFF
v_call: TRBV12-5; clone_size: few; d_call: NA; j_call: TRBJ2-1; cdr3_nt: TGTGCTAGTGGTTCCATCGGCGGACGTAGGCAGTTCTTC; cdr3_aa: CASGSIGGRRQFF
v_call: TRBV6-4; clone_size: NA; d_call: NA; j_call: TRBJ2-1; cdr3_nt: TGTGCCAGCAGCGGACAGCCCTACAATGAGCAGTTCTTC; cdr3_aa: CASSGQPYNEQFF
v_call: TRBV7-8; clone_size: few; d_call: TRBD1; j_call: TRBJ2-1; cdr3_nt: TGTGCCAGCAGACCTTCGTCTAACCGGGACAGGGGGTTCTTC; cdr3_aa: CASRPSSNRDRGFF
v_call: TRBV4-1; clone_size: NA; d_call: TRBD2; j_call: TRBJ2-1; cdr3_nt: TGCGCCAGCAGCCAAGAGGAGGGACTAGCGGGAGGCGAGCAGTTCTTC; cdr3_aa: CASSQEEGLAGGEQFF
v_call: TRBV6-5; clone_size: NA; d_call: TRBD1; j_call: TRBJ2-7; cdr3_nt: TGTGCCAGCAGTTACCAACAGGGGGTCTACGAGCAGTACTTC; cdr3_aa: CASSYQQGVYEQYF
v_call: TRBV7-9; clone_size: NA; d_call: TRBD1; j_call: TRBJ1-3; cdr3_nt: TGTGCCAGCAGCCTCAACAGGGGAAGCTCTGGAAACACCATATATTTT; cdr3_aa: CASSLNRGSSGNTIYF
v_call: TRBV6-6; clone_size: NA; d_call: TRBD1; j_call: TRBJ2-5; cdr3_nt: TGTGCCAGCAGCAAGACAGGGAGAGAGACCCAGTACTTC; cdr3_aa: CASSKTGRETQYF
v_call: TRBV7-2; clone_size: few; d_call: NA; j_call: TRBJ2-7; cdr3_nt: TGTGCCAGCAGCCCAACCCAGAGGTCCGAGCAGTACTTC; cdr3_aa: CASSPTQRSEQYF
v_call: TRBV7-2; clone_size: many; d_call: NA; j_call: TRBJ2-3; cdr3_nt: TGTGCCAGCAGCTTAGTCGGGAGAAGCACAGATACGCAGTATTTT; cdr3_aa: CASSLVGRSTDTQYF
v_call: TRBV6-5; clone_size: few; d_call: NA; j_call: TRBJ1-6; cdr3_nt: TGTGCCGTTCGTCGACTTCCCAATTCACCCCTCCACTTT; cdr3_aa: CAVRRLPNSPLHF
v_call: TRBV7-6; clone_size: NA; d_call: NA; j_call: TRBJ2-6; cdr3_nt: TGTGCAGGGGGGGCCTCTGGGGCCAACGTCCTGACTTTC; cdr3_aa: CAGGASGANVLTF
v_call: TRBV7-2; clone_size: few; d_call: TRBD2; j_call: TRBJ2-7; cdr3_nt: TGTGCCAGCAGCGCGCTAGCGGCCTCCTACGAGCAGTACTTC; cdr3_aa: CASSALAASYEQYF
v_call: TRBV6-1; clone_size: NA; d_call: TRBD2; j_call: TRBJ2-1; cdr3_nt: TGTGCCAGCACTCCTAGCGGGGGCCTTCATCAGGGGCAGTTCTTC; cdr3_aa: CASTPSGGLHQGQFF
v_call: TRBV11-2; clone_size: NA; d_call: NA; j_call: TRBJ2-7; cdr3_nt: TGTGCCAGCAGGAGGGCGGTGCAGGCCTCCTACGAGCAGTACTTC; cdr3_aa: CASRRAVQASYEQYF
v_call: TRBV6-5; clone_size: few; d_call: TRBD2; j_call: TRBJ2-3; cdr3_nt: TGTGCCAGCAGGACGGGGGGTACCACAGATACGCAGTATTTT; cdr3_aa: CASRTGGTTDTQYF
v_call: TRBV7-8; clone_size: NA; d_call: NA; j_call: TRBJ1-3; cdr3_nt: TGTGCCAGCAGCTTATGGGGGAGCGCTGGAAACACCATATATTTT; cdr3_aa: CASSLWGSAGNTIYF
v_call: TRBV12-3/TRBV12-4; clone_size: NA; d_call: NA; j_call: TRBJ1-1; cdr3_nt: TGTGCCAGCAGCTCCGCGACGGCGAACACTGAAGCTTTCTTT; cdr3_aa: CASSSATANTEAFF
v_call: TRBV6-1; clone_size: NA; d_call: NA; j_call: TRBJ2-7; cdr3_nt: TGTGCCAGTGAGGGATACAGCTCCTACGAGCAGTACTTC; cdr3_aa: CASEGYSSYEQYF